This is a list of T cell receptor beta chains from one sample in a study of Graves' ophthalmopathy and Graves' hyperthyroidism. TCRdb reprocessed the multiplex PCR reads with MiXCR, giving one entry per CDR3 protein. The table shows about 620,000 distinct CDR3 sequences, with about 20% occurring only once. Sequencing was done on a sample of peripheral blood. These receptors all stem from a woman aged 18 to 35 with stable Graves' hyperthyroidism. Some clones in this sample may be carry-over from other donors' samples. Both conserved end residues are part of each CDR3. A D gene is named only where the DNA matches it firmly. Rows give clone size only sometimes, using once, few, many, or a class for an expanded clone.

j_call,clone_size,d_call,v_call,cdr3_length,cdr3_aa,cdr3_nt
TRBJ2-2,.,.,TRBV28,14,CASTPSHSTGELFF,TGTGCCAGCACCCCATCTCACAGCACCGGGGAGCTGTTTTTT
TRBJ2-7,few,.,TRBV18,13,CASSPQATYEQYF,TGTGCCAGCTCACCGCAGGCCACCTACGAGCAGTACTTC
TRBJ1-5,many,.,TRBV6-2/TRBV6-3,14,CASSYVYSNQPQHF,TGTGCCAGCAGTTACGTATATAGCAATCAGCCCCAGCATTTT
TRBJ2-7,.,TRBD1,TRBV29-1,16,CSVEGSGGPSSYEQYF,TGCAGCGTTGAAGGGTCAGGGGGCCCGAGCTCCTATGAGCAGTACTTC
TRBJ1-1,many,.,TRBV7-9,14,CASSLDSENTEAFF,TGTGCCAGCAGCTTAGATTCAGAGAACACTGAAGCTTTCTTT
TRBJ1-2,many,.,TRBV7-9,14,CASSLALENYGYTF,TGTGCCAGCAGCTTAGCGCTAGAGAACTATGGCTACACCTTC
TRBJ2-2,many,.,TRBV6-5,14,CASSYRGKTGELFF,TGTGCCAGCAGTTACAGGGGAAAGACCGGGGAGCTGTTTTTT
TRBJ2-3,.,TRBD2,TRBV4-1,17,CASSQGLAGRSTDTQYF,TGCGCCAGCAGCCAAGGCCTAGCGGGTCGGAGCACAGATACGCAGTATTTT
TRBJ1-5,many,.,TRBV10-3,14,CATGITGVDQPQHF,TGTGCCACCGGTATAACAGGAGTCGATCAGCCCCAGCATTTT
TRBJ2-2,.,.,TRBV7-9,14,CASSRGTANGELFF,TGTGCCAGCAGCCGCGGGACAGCCAACGGGGAGCTGTTTTTT
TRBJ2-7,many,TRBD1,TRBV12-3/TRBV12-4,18,CASSPRRDRNNLYYEQYF,TGTGCCAGCAGTCCTCGCCGGGACAGGAACAACCTATACTACGAGCAGTACTTC
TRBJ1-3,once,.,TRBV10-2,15,CASSGRVLSGNTIYF,TGCGCCAGCAGTGGCAGGGTCCTCTCTGGAAACACCATATATTTT
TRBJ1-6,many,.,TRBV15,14,CATRSRGRNSPLHF,TGTGCCACCAGATCCAGGGGCCGAAATTCACCCCTCCACTTT
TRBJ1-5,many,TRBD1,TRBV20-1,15,CSAGQGGYSNQPQHF,TGCAGTGCTGGACAGGGAGGGTATAGCAATCAGCCCCAGCATTTT
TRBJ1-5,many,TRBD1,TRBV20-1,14,CSARTGTLGQPQHF,TGCAGTGCCCGGACAGGGACGTTGGGTCAGCCCCAGCATTTT
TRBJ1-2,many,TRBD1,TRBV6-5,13,CASSWTGVPHYTF,TGTGCCAGCAGTTGGACAGGGGTTCCGCACTACACCTTC
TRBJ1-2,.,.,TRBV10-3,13,CAINPGHPYGYTF,TGTGCCATCAATCCGGGACATCCGTATGGCTACACCTTC
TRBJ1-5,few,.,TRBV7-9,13,CASSLTFNQPQHF,TGTGCCAGCAGCTTAACGTTCAATCAGCCCCAGCATTTT
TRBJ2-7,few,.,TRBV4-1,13,CASSQGMGYEQYF,TGCGCCAGCAGCCAAGGGATGGGGTACGAGCAGTACTTC
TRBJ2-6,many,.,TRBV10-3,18,CAISEPTGTDSGANVLTF,TGTGCCATCAGTGAGCCGACAGGCACAGACTCTGGGGCCAACGTCCTGACTTTC
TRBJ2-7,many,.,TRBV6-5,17,CASNPSWERRRSYEQYF,TGTGCCAGCAACCCCTCGTGGGAGAGGAGGCGGTCCTACGAGCAGTACTTC
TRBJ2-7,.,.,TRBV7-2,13,CVSSLGPSYEQYF,TGTGTCAGCAGCTTAGGGCCTTCCTACGAGCAGTACTTC
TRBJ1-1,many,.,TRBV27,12,CASTPRATEAFF,TGTGCCAGCACTCCCAGGGCAACTGAAGCTTTCTTT
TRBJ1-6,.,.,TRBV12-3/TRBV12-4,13,CASSLVPHTPLHF,TGTGCCAGCAGTTTAGTACCCCACACACCCCTCCACTTT
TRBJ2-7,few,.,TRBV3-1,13,CASSQDNGMVQYF,TGTGCCAGCAGCCAAGATAATGGAATGGTACAGTACTTC
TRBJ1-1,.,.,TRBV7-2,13,CASSLRSSGRVFF,TGTGCCAGCAGCTTAAGGTCATCTGGTCGAGTTTTCTTT
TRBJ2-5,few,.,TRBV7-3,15,CASSLIGEFGETQYF,TGTGCCAGCAGCTTAATAGGGGAATTCGGAGAGACCCAGTACTTC
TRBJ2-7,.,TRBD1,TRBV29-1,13,CSVQDRVSYEQYF,TGCAGCGTTCAGGACAGGGTCTCCTACGAGCAGTACTTC
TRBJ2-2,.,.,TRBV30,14,CAWTQDPSTGELFF,TGTGCCTGGACCCAGGACCCAAGCACCGGGGAGCTGTTTTTT
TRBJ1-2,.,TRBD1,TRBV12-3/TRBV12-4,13,CASSWTGGSGYTF,TGTGCCAGCAGCTGGACAGGGGGCAGCGGCTACACCTTC
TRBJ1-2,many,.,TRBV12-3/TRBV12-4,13,CASTLTGTYGYTF,TGTGCCAGCACTTTGACAGGAACCTATGGCTACACCTTC
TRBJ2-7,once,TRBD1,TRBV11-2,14,CASRFGTGFHEQYF,TGTGCCAGCAGGTTCGGGACAGGGTTTCACGAGCAGTACTTC
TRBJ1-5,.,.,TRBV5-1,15,CASSLEGIGNQPQHF,TGCGCCAGCAGCTTGGAGGGGATCGGCAATCAGCCCCAGCATTTT
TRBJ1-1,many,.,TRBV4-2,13,CASSQGEGTRAFF,TGTGCCAGCAGCCAAGGGGAGGGGACGCGAGCTTTCTTT
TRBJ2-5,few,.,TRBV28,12,CASTGLGETQYF,TGTGCCAGCACAGGGTTGGGAGAGACCCAGTACTTC
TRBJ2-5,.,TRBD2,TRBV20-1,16,CSARGTSGNLQETQYF,TGCAGTGCTCGCGGGACTAGCGGGAACCTCCAAGAGACCCAGTACTTC
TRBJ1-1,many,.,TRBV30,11,CAWTQDAEAFF,TGTGCCTGGACGCAGGATGCTGAAGCTTTCTTT
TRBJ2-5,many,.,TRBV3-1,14,CASSQGTHQETQYF,TGTGCCAGCAGCCAAGGGACTCACCAAGAGACCCAGTACTTC
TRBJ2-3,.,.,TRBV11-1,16,CASSLAAGLVPDTKYF,TGTGCCAGCAGCTTAGCAGCTGGGCTAGTCCCAGATACGAAGTATTTT
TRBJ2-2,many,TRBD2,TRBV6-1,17,CASSEATGGPSTGELFF,TGTGCCAGCAGTGAAGCTACGGGGGGGCCGAGCACCGGGGAGCTGTTTTTT
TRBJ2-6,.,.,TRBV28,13,CASADNRLNVLTF,TGTGCCAGCGCCGACAATCGACTCAACGTCCTGACTTTC
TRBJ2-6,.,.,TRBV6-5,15,CASSYSGGLSNVLTF,TGTGCCAGCAGTTACTCGGGGGGTCTCTCCAACGTCCTGACTTTC
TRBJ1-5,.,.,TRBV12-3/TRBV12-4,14,CASSRRGFHQPQHF,TGTGCCAGCAGTCGGAGAGGGTTTCATCAGCCCCAGCATTTT
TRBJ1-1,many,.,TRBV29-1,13,CSVAGRVLTEAFF,TGCAGCGTCGCCGGGAGAGTACTCACTGAAGCTTTCTTT